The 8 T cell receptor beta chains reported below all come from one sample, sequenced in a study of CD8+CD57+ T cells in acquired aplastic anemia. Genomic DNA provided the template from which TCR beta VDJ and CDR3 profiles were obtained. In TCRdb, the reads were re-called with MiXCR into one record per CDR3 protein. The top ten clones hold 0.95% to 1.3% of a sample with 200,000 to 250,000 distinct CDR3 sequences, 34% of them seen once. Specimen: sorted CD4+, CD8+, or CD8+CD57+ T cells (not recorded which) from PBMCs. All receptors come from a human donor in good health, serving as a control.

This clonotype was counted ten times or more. This CDR3 is CASSFYKGRGDEKLFF. In DNA, the CDR3 is TGTGCCAGCAGCTTCTATAAGGGGCGTGGAGATGAAAAACTGTTTTTT. The chain links TRBV7-2 to TRBJ1-4, with D perhaps TRBD1 (5 bases). In germline, CDR1 is SGHTA, CDR2 FQGNSA. Deletions cut 3 bases from V and 6 bases from J, with 17 bases between. CDR3 length: 16 residues.

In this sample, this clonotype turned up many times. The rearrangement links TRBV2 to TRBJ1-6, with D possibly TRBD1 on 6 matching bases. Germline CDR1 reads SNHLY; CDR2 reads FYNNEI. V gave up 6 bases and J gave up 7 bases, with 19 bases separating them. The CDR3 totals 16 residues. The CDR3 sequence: CASSNTGGRGNSPLHF. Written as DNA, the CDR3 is TGTGCCAGCAGCAACACGGGGGGCCGAGGAAATTCACCCCTCCACTTT.

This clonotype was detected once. The CDR3 region is CASSVDQKQFF. DNA of the CDR3: TGTGCCAGCAGCGTAGATCAGAAGCAGTTCTTC. The rearrangement joins TRBV9 to TRBJ2-1, with D uncertain. The CDR3 consists of 11 residues. Trimming cost V 0 bases and J 11 bases, with 6 bases left between them. CDR1 is SGDLS, CDR2 YYNGEE, per germline.

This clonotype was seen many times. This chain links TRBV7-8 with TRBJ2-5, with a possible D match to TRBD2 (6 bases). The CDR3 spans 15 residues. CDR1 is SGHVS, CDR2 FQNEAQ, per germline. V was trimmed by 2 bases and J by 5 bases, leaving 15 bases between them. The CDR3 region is CASSLYRWAGETQYF. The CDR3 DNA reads TGTGCCAGCAGCTTATACCGTTGGGCGGGGGAGACCCAGTACTTC.

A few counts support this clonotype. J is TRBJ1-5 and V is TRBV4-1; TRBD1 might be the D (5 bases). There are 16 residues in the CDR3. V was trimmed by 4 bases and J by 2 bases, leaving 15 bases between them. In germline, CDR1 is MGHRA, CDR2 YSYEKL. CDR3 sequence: CASSPGGGLGNQPQHF. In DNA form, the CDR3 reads TGCGCCAGCAGCCCCGGGGGGGGTTTGGGCAATCAGCCCCAGCATTTT.

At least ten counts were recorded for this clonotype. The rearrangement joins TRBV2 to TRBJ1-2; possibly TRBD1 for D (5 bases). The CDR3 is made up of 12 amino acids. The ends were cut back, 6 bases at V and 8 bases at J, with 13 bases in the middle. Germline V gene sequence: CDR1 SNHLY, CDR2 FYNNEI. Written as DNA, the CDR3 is TGTGCCAGCAGGATCGCCGGGGACGGCTACACCTTC. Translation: CASRIAGDGYTF.

Here the CDR3 reads CASSESLIGELFF. The CDR3 nucleotides read TGTGCCAGCAGTGAAAGTTTGATCGGGGAGCTGTTTTTT. The rearrangement links TRBV2 to TRBJ2-2; D gene ambiguous. The germline CDR1 and CDR2 sequences are SNHLY and FYNNEI. Trimming shortened V by 2 bases and J by 7 bases, and 8 bases separated the two germline ends. The CDR3 has 13 residues.

The DNA for the CDR3 is TGTGCCAGCAGTTTATCCCGCCATCAGCCCCAGCATTTT. Residues: CASSLSRHQPQHF. The gene calls are TRBV27 and TRBJ1-5; D uncertain. V was cut by 0 bases and J by 5 bases, with 5 bases left in between. The CDR3 has 13 amino acids. Germline V CDR1 and CDR2: MNHEY, SMNVEV (reference sequence).